This is a list of T cell receptor beta chains from one sample in a study of shared clonotypes between healthy human individuals. Sequencing was performed with immunoSEQ multiplex PCR; in TCRdb, only in-frame clones are kept and a portion is missing. The table shows roughly 500,000 clones, with almost 97% occurring only once. The material sequenced was naive CD4+ T cells sorted from blood. The receptors originated from a woman in her thirties in good health. Both conserved end residues are part of each CDR3. A D gene is named only where the DNA matches it firmly. The size field is filled for only some rows; it gives once, few, many or a size class.

j_call	d_call	clone_size	v_call	cdr3_nt	cdr3_aa
TRBJ2-1	TRBD2	NA	TRBV11-3	TGTGCCAGCAGCGCCGCTAGCGGGATCTACAATGAGCAGTTCTTC	CASSAASGIYNEQFF
TRBJ2-7	TRBD2	NA	TRBV18	TGTGCCAGCTCTCCGGGACTAGCGGGAGTTAGGGAGCAGTACTTC	CASSPGLAGVREQYF
TRBJ2-6	NA	NA	TRBV2	TGTGCCAGCAGTGAAACTAGGGCTGGGGCCAACGTCCTGACTTTC	CASSETRAGANVLTF
TRBJ1-5	NA	NA	TRBV28	TGTGCCAGCAGTTTATTTAGAGGGAATCAGCCCCAGCATTTT	CASSLFRGNQPQHF
TRBJ2-5	NA	NA	TRBV7-6	TGTGCCAGCAGCCGGCGGCAAGAGACCCAGTACTTC	CASSRRQETQYF
TRBJ2-1	NA	NA	TRBV28	TGTGCCAGCAGTTCTCTCATAACCGGACACCCCCTTAATGAGCAGTTCTTC	CASSSLITGHPLNEQFF
TRBJ2-7	TRBD2	NA	TRBV28	TGTGCCAGCATCACCACTAGCGGGAGATCTTACGAGCAGTACTTC	CASITTSGRSYEQYF
TRBJ2-1	NA	once	TRBV18	TGTGCCAGCTCACCACAGGCTGTCTGGAGGAACAATGAGCAGTTCTTC	CASSPQAVWRNNEQFF
TRBJ2-1	TRBD1	NA	TRBV15	TGTGCCACCAGCAGAGCTCCGTTGGGACAGGGGGCACCCTCCTACAATGAGCAGTTCTTC	CATSRAPLGQGAPSYNEQFF
TRBJ1-1	TRBD1	NA	TRBV6-6	TGTGCCAGCAGTTCCTGGACAGGGGAGAATGAAGCTTTCTTT	CASSSWTGENEAFF
TRBJ2-7	NA	NA	TRBV19	TGTGCCAGTTCTCGAATCCGGGACGAAACCTACGAGCAGTACTTC	CASSRIRDETYEQYF
TRBJ2-1	NA	NA	TRBV28	TGTGCCAGCAGTGGAGGGACGGTACACAATGAGCAGTTCTTC	CASSGGTVHNEQFF
TRBJ2-3	TRBD2	once	TRBV2	TGTGCCAGCAGTGAGACTAGCGGGAACACAGATACGCAGTATTTT	CASSETSGNTDTQYF
TRBJ2-5	TRBD1	once	TRBV5-8	TGTGCCAGCAGTCTTGGGGACAGGGGACAAGAGACCCAGTACTTC	CASSLGDRGQETQYF
TRBJ2-7	TRBD2	NA	TRBV6-5	TGTGCCAGCAGTTACTCTACGGGACTAGCGGGAGGGGAGCAGTACTTC	CASSYSTGLAGGEQYF
TRBJ1-2	NA	few	TRBV28	TGTGCCAGCAGTCCCGGAGAAGTCTATGGCTACACCTTC	CASSPGEVYGYTF
TRBJ2-7	TRBD1	NA	TRBV27	TGTGCCAGCAGTCGTATCCGAACAGGGGACGAGCAGTACTTC	CASSRIRTGDEQYF
TRBJ1-1	NA	NA	TRBV7-3	TGTGCCAGCAGCTTAAGAAGAAACACTGAAGCTTTCTTT	CASSLRRNTEAFF
TRBJ2-2	NA	NA	TRBV5-1	TGCGCCAGCAGCTTGTTCTCGGCTTCCCTCACGAACACCGGGGAGCTGTTTTTT	CASSLFSASLTNTGELFF
TRBJ2-5	NA	NA	TRBV6-1	TGTGCCAGCAGGATCATTCTAGCAGGGGAGACCCAGTACTTC	CASRIILAGETQYF
TRBJ1-6	TRBD1	NA	TRBV6-6	TGTGCCAGCAGAACCAGACAGGGGCCTAATTCACCCCTCCACTTT	CASRTRQGPNSPLHF
TRBJ2-3	NA	NA	TRBV20-1	TGCAGTGGGGAGCTTTCAGATACGCAGTATTTT	CSGELSDTQYF
TRBJ1-2	TRBD1	once	TRBV7-9	TGTGCCAGCAGCCCCAGGGGGGATGTGGGTAACTATGGCTACACCTTC	CASSPRGDVGNYGYTF
TRBJ2-7	NA	NA	TRBV19	TGTGCCAGTAGTATGGGACTCCACTACGGGAACGAGCAGTACTTC	CASSMGLHYGNEQYF
TRBJ1-1	TRBD1	NA	TRBV5-1	TGCGCCAGCAGCTCCTTACCGTTCGGGACAGGGGGCTTAGGGAACACTGAAGCTTTCTTT	CASSSLPFGTGGLGNTEAFF
TRBJ2-3	NA	NA	TRBV5-4	TGTGCCAGCAGCTCCTATGTTGGCGGCACAGATACGCAGTATTTT	CASSSYVGGTDTQYF
TRBJ2-1	NA	NA	TRBV5-1	TGCGCCAGCAGCTTGGTTGCGGGGAACAATGAGCAGTTCTTC	CASSLVAGNNEQFF